One sample yielded the 20 T cell receptor beta chains listed below, sequenced in a study of shared clonotypes between healthy human individuals (dated by TCRdb to 2020 to 2021). Library generation was performed with the immunoSEQ multiplex PCR assay. TCRdb provides this immuneACCESS table in a form limited to in-frame rearrangements. Some clones are lacking; in checked studies, under half of them reflect an unresolved V gene, and why the rest are absent is not known. The sample table holds over 2 million clones, of which roughly 94% were seen once. Approximately 0.13% of the sample rests with the top ten. The sequencing input was naive CD4+ T cells sorted from blood. The meaning of the sample's cell subset or site label: CD45RA+ positively selected. These receptors came from a young man in good health.

The V call is TRBV10-1, the J call TRBJ1-2; maybe TRBD1 (6 bases). Germline V lookup: CDR1 WNHNN, CDR2 SYGVQD (reference sequence). The CDR3 is made up of 15 amino acids. Trimming pared 9 bases from V and 4 bases from J, leaving 21 bases between. The CDR3 here is CARSSRDKDLYGYTF. The CDR3 region has the DNA TGCGCCAGGAGTTCCCGGGACAAGGATCTCTATGGCTACACCTTC.

As concerns this clone: Within the sample, other DNA sequences also encode this same CDR3. V is TRBV20-1 and J is TRBJ1-1, with no clear D. The germline V gene encodes CDR1 DFQATT and CDR2 SNEGSKA (reference sequence). CDR3 length: 11 residues. V lost 1 base to trimming and J lost 7 bases, with 7 bases between them. CDR3 DNA sequence: TGCAGTGCTAGAGGGGCCCTTGAAGCTTTCTTT. This translates into CSARGALEAFF.

The rearrangement links TRBV19 to TRBJ1-1, with D uncertain. Between the trimmed V and J ends, which lost 7 bases and 0 bases, there was a span of 15 bases. This CDR3 contains 15 residues. Germline values: CDR1 LNHDA, CDR2 SQIVND (reference sequence). The CDR3 loop is CASKEGQTMNTEAFF. The DNA for the CDR3 is TGTGCCAGTAAAGAGGGCCAAACCATGAACACTGAAGCTTTCTTT.

This clone was observed a single time. This rearrangement joins TRBV2 to TRBJ1-4, with unresolved D. Deletions cut 6 bases from V and 4 bases from J, with 12 bases between. The CDR3 totals 14 residues. Germline CDR1 SNHLY, CDR2 FYNNEI. CDR3 nucleotides: TGTGCCAGCAGCCGTCTAGGGCTTAATGAAAAACTGTTTTTT. Protein sequence: CASSRLGLNEKLFF.

The V and J genes are TRBV5-1 and TRBJ2-7; the D is unclear. The CDR3 spans 13 residues. Deletions cut 3 bases from V and 5 bases from J, with 12 bases between. Germline CDR1 reads SGHRS; CDR2 reads YFSETQ. The CDR3 DNA follows: TGCGCCAGCAGCTACGGAACTTCGGACGAGCAGTACTTC. Its protein product is CASSYGTSDEQYF.

The chain carries TRBV7-2 and TRBJ2-7; TRBD2 matches at 9 bases. The germline gives CDR1 SGHTA, CDR2 FQGNSA. V lost 1 base and J lost 4; bases outside the gene matches: 14. The CDR3 has 18 residues. The CDR3 bases are TGTGCCAGCAGCTTAGAGACGAGGCTCCTGACTAGCGGTTACGAGCAGTACTTC. Its protein product is CASSLETRLLTSGYEQYF.

The V call is TRBV14, the J call TRBJ2-3, with D tentatively TRBD1 (6 bases). The CDR3 consists of 15 residues. CDR1 and CDR2 (germline): SGHDN, FVKESK. V was trimmed by 4 bases and J by 1 base, leaving 12 bases between them. CDR3 bases: TGTGCCAGCAGCCGGGGACAACGGCGCACAGATACGCAGTATTTT. Its translation: CASSRGQRRTDTQYF.

The chain joins TRBV5-1 to TRBJ2-5; 7 nucleotides match TRBD2. Germline assignment: CDR1 SGHRS and CDR2 YFSETQ. V trimming: 2 bases; J trimming: 5 bases; junction bases outside the gene matches: 6. CDR3 length equals 14 residues. Written as DNA, the CDR3 is TGCGCCAGCAGCTTTGGCGCGGGGGATGAGACCCAGTACTTC. Translated, it gives CASSFGAGDETQYF.

The chain joins TRBV11-2 to TRBJ1-2, with TRBD1 identical over 7 bases. Germline CDR1 reads SGHAT; CDR2 reads FQNNGV. V dropped 4 bases and J dropped 6; count of bases not matched to a gene: 11. The CDR3 extends over 15 amino acids. The CDR3 DNA is TGTGCCAGCAGCTCCAATTTCAGGGGGAACCATGGCTACACCTTC. As protein: CASSSNFRGNHGYTF.

This rearrangement joins TRBV27 to TRBJ2-1; D is ambiguous. Germline V gene data show CDR1 as MNHEY and CDR2 as SMNVEV (reference sequence). V was shortened by 0 bases and J by 7 bases, with 7 bases between the two germline ends. The CDR3 is 13 amino acids. CDR3 nucleotides: TGTGCCAGCAGTTTATCGCTTCCAAATGAGCAGTTCTTC. Its translation is CASSLSLPNEQFF.

This chain joins TRBV28 and TRBJ1-1; 8 bases are a match to TRBD1. CDR1 MDHEN and CDR2 SYDVKM come from the germline V gene. There are 15 residues in the CDR3. Trimming cost V 6 bases and J 2 bases; bases outside gene matches: 8. In DNA form, the CDR3 reads TGTGCCAGCAGCCGAATTGGACAGGGAAACACTGAAGCTTTCTTT. It is translated as CASSRIGQGNTEAFF.

The table lists this clone with a count of one. The sample has other DNA sequences that encode this CDR3 too. V and J are TRBV5-1 and TRBJ2-7; 8 nucleotides match TRBD1. This CDR3 contains 14 residues. Germline lookup yields CDR1 SGHRS and CDR2 YFSETQ. After removal of 3 bases from V and 1 base from J, the junction contained 3 bases not matched to a gene. This CDR3 reads CASSSTGGSYEQYF. The CDR3 DNA reads TGCGCCAGCAGCTCCACAGGGGGTTCCTACGAGCAGTACTTC.

The chain recombines TRBV30 with TRBJ1-1, with 12 bases matching TRBD1. The CDR3 is 15 amino acids. Unmatched junction bases numbered 6, after V lost 3 bases and J lost 4 bases. Germline CDR1 and CDR2: GTSNPN and SVGIG (reference sequence). The CDR3 DNA is TGTGCCTGGAGGACCGGGACAGGGGGCGGCACTGAAGCTTTCTTT. The encoded protein is CAWRTGTGGGTEAFF.

The CDR3 sequence: CASSIDQLGTARIEAFF. In nucleotides, the CDR3 is TGTGCCAGTAGTATAGATCAGTTAGGGACAGCTCGTATTGAAGCTTTCTTT. The chain carries TRBV19 and TRBJ1-1; TRBD1 matches at 7 bases. The CDR3 consists of 17 residues. Germline V gene sequence: CDR1 LNHDA, CDR2 SQIVND (reference sequence). V trimming: 0 bases; J trimming: 7 bases; junction bases outside the gene matches: 14.

The chain couples TRBV6-5 to TRBJ2-2, with 10 bases that match TRBD2. The CDR3 is made up of 14 amino acids. The germline V gene has CDR1 MNHEY and CDR2 SVGAGI. V lost 6 bases, J lost 8 bases, and 6 bases stayed unmatched. CDR3 DNA sequence: TGTGCCAGCAGCCTCAGCGGGGGGGCAGGGGAGCTGTTTTTT. Translation gives CASSLSGGAGELFF.

J is TRBJ2-7 and V is TRBV10-3, with 9 bases matching TRBD2. The V gene's germline CDR1 is ENHRY and CDR2 SYGVKD. The CDR3 runs 14 residues. J gave up 3 bases and V 5 bases, and 5 bases lay outside the gene matches. The CDR3 coding sequence is TGTGCCATCAGTCGGACTAGCGCAGACTACGAGCAGTACTTC. This translates into CAISRTSADYEQYF.

This sequence joins TRBV9 and TRBJ2-7; a possible D gene is TRBD2 (7 bases). Trimming cost V 0 bases and J 2 bases, with 15 bases left between them. The length of the CDR3 is 16 residues. Germline V gives CDR1 SGDLS, CDR2 YYNGEE. This chain's CDR3 is CASSVGTSGTPYEQYF. The CDR3 nucleotides read TGTGCCAGCAGCGTAGGAACGAGCGGGACACCCTACGAGCAGTACTTC. The variable domain in full, with the rest retrieved from reference TRBV9 and TRBJ2-7, is DSGVTQTPKHLITATGQRVTLRCSPRSGDLSVYWYQQSLDQGLQFLIQYYNGEERAKGNILERFSAQQFPDLHSELNLSSLELGDSALYFCASSVGTSGTPYEQYFGPGTRLTVT.

The CDR3 nucleotides are TGTGCCAGAAGCTTGGGCTGGGTAGCCACCGGGGAGCTGTTTTTT. Translated: CARSLGWVATGELFF. This chain connects TRBV5-3 to TRBJ2-2; D remains ambiguous. TRBV5-3 is known as an ORF, though its function is uncertain. The length of the CDR3 is 15 residues. V was clipped by 0 bases and J by 4 bases, with 10 bases between them.

The chain joins TRBV18 to TRBJ1-1; D call uncertain. The CDR3 has 13 amino acids. V shed 3 bases and J shed 2 bases, with 7 bases lying between them. CDR1 KGHSH and CDR2 LQKENI come from the germline V gene. CDR3 protein: CASSPAKNTEAFF. DNA of the CDR3: TGTGCCAGCTCACCGGCCAAAAACACTGAAGCTTTCTTT. The full variable domain, completed using reference TRBV18 and TRBJ1-1, is NAGVMQNPRHLVRRRGQEARLRCSPMKGHSHVYWYRQLPEEGLKFMVYLQKENIIDESGMPKERFSAEFPKEGPSILRIQQVVRGDSAAYFCASSPAKNTEAFFGQGTRLTVV.

V gene TRBV5-1 combines with J gene TRBJ1-2; weak D call: TRBD1 (6 bases). Trimming removed 1 base at V and 6 bases at J, with 25 bases between. The CDR3 consists of 18 residues. Germline V gene lookup returns CDR1 SGHRS and CDR2 YFSETQ. The CDR3, as DNA: TGCGCCAGCAGCTTGAGGGCGGGCACTCCGGGACAAGCCGATGGCTACACCTTC. Translating it yields CASSLRAGTPGQADGYTF. Supplemented by reference TRBV5-1 and TRBJ1-2, the full variable domain reads KAGVTQTPRYLIKTRGQQVTLSCSPISGHRSVSWYQQTPGQGLQFLFEYFSETQRNKGNFPGRFSGRQFSNSRSEMNVSTLELGDSALYLCASSLRAGTPGQADGYTFGSGTRLTVV.